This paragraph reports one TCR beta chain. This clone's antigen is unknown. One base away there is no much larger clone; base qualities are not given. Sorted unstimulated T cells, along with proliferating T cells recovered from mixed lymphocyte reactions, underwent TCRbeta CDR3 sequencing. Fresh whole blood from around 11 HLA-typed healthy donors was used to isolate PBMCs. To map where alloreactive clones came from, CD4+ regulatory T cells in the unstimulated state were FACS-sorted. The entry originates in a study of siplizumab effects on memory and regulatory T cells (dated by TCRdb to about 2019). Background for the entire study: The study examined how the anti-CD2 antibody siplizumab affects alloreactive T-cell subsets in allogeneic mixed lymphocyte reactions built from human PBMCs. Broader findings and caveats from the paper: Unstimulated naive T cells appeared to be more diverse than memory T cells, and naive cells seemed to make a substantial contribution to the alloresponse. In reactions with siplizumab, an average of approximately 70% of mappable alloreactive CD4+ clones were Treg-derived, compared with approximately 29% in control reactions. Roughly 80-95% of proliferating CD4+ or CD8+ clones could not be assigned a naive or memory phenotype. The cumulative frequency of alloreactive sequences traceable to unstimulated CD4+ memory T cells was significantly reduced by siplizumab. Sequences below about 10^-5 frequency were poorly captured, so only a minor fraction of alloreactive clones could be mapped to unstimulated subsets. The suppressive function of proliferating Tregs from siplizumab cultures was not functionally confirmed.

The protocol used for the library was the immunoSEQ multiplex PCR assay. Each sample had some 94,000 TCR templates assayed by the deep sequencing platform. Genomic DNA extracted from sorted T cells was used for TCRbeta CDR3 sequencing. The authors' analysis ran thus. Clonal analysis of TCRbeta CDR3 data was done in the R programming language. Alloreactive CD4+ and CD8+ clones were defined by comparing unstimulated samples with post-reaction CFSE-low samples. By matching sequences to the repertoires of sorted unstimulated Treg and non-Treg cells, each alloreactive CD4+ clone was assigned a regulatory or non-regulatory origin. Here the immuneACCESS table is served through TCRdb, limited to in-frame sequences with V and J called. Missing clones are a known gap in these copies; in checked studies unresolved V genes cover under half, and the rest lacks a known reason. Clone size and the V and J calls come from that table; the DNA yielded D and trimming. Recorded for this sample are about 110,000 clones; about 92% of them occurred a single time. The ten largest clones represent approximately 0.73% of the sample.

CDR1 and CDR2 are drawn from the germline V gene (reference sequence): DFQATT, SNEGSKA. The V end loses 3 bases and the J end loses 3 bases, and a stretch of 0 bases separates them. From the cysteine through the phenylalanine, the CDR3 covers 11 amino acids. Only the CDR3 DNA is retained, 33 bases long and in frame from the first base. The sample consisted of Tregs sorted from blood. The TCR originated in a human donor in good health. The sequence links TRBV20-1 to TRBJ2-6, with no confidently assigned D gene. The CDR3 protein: CSASGANVLTF. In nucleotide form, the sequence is TGCAGTGCTAGTGGGGCCAACGTCCTGACTTTC.